Reported below is one T cell receptor beta chain. The sample originates from a study of CD4+ T cells in melanoma. Sequencing was performed with immunoSEQ multiplex PCR; in TCRdb, only in-frame clones are kept and a portion is missing. The sample includes 120,000 to 150,000 clones, 85% to 95% seen only once; the top ten take less than 2%. Trimming took 3 bases from V and 4 from J, leaving 10 bases between them. Per the germline V gene, CDR1 is MGHDK and CDR2 is SYGVNS. The CDR3 consists of 14 residues. The chain uses TRBV25-1 and TRBJ2-1, with D perhaps TRBD2 (5 bases). The receptor was derived from a human donor with melanoma. CDR3 nucleotides: TGTGCCAGCAGTGAGAGGGTCGGGTACAATGAGCAGTTCTTC. Translating it yields CASSERVGYNEQFF. The full variable domain, rest sourced from reference TRBV25-1 and TRBJ2-1, is EADIYQTPRYLVIGTGKKITLECSQTMGHDKMYWYQQDPGMELHLIHYSYGVNSTEKGDLSSESTVSRIRTEHFPLTLESARPSHTSQYLCASSERVGYNEQFFGPGTRLTVL.